A few counts support the clone carrying this T cell receptor (beta chain). Germline-derived CDR1 and CDR2 are SNHLY and FYNNEI. V trimming: 6 bases; J trimming: 5 bases; junction bases outside the gene matches: 2. The CDR3 extends over 13 amino acids. Profiling relied on immunoSEQ multiplex PCR, and the TCRdb table lists in-frame clones only, not all of them. Among around 32,000 clones listed, roughly 87% were seen once. This sample is part of a study of blood T cell repertoires in COVID-19. Across the study: The samples span acute and convalescent COVID-19 from the United States, Italy and Spain.

Sequenced sample: peripheral blood. The receptor was isolated from a man in his 70s with active or convalescent COVID-19. This rearrangement joins TRBV2 to TRBJ2-2, with 8 bases lining up with TRBD2. CDR3 sequence: CASRLAGTGELFF. The CDR3, as DNA: TGTGCCAGCAGGTTAGCGGGAACCGGGGAGCTGTTTTTT.